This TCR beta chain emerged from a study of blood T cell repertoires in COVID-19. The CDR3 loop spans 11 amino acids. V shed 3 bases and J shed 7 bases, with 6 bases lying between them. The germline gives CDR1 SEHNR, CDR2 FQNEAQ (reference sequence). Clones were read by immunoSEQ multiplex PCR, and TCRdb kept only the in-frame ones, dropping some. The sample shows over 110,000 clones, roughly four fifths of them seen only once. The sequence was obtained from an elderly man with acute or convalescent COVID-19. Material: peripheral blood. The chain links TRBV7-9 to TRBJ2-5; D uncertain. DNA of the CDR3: TGTGCCAGCAGCTTCCCAGGGACCCAGTACTTC. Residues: CASSFPGTQYF.